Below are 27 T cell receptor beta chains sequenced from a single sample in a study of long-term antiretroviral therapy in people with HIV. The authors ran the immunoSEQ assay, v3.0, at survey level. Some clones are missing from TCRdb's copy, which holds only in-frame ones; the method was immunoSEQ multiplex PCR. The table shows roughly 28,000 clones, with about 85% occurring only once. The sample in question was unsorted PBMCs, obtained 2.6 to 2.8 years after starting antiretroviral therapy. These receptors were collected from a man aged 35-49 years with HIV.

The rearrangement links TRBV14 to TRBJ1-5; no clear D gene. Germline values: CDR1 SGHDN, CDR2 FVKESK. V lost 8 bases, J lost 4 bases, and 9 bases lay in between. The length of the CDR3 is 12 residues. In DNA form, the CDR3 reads TGTGCCAGCTCGGATGGAAATCAGCCCCAGCATTTT. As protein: CASSDGNQPQHF.

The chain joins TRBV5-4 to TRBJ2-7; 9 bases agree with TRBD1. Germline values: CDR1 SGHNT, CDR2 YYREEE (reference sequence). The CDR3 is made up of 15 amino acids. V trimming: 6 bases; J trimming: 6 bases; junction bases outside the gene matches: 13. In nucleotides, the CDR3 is TGTGCCAGCACCCCTCGGGGACAGGGTCGGTCCGAGCAGTACTTC. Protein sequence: CASTPRGQGRSEQYF.

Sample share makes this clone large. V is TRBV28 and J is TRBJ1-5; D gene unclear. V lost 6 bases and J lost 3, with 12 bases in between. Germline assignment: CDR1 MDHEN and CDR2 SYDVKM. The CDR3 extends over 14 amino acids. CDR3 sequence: CASSPNDINQPQHF. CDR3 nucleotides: TGTGCCAGCAGCCCCAATGATATCAATCAGCCCCAGCATTTT.

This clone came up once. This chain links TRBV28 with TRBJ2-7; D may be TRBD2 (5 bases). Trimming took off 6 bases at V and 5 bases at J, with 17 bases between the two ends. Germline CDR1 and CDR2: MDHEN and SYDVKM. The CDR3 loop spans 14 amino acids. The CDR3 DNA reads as TGTGCCAGCAGAGAAAGGACGGGGATCCACGAGCAGTACTTC. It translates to CASRERTGIHEQYF.

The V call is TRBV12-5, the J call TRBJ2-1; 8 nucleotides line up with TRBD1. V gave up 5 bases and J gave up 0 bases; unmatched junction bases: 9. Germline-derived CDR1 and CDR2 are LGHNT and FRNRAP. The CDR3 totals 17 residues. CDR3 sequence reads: CASGTGQGESSYNEQFF. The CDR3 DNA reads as TGTGCTAGTGGTACCGGACAGGGTGAGAGCTCCTACAATGAGCAGTTCTTC. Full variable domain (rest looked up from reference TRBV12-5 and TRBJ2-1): DARVTQTPRHKVTEMGQEVTMRCQPILGHNTVFWYRQTMMQGLELLAYFRNRAPLDDSGMPKDRFSAEMPDATLATLKIQPSEPRDSAVYFCASGTGQGESSYNEQFFGPGTRLTVL.

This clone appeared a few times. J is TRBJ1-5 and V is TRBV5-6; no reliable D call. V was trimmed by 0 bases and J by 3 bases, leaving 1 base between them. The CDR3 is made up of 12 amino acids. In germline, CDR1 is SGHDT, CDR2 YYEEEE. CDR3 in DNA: TGTGCCAGCAGCTTGGTCAATCAGCCCCAGCATTTT. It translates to CASSLVNQPQHF.

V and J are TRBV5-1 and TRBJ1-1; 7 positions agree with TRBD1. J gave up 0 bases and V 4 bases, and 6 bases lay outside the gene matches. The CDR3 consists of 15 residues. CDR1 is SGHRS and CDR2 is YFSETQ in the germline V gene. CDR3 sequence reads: CASSLSTGMNTEAFF. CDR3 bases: TGCGCCAGCAGCCTTTCGACAGGGATGAACACTGAAGCTTTCTTT.

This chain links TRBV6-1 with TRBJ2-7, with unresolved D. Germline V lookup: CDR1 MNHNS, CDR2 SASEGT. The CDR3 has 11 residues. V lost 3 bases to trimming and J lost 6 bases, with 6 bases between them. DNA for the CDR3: TGTGCCAGCAGTGAGCAGACCGAGCAGTACTTC. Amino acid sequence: CASSEQTEQYF.

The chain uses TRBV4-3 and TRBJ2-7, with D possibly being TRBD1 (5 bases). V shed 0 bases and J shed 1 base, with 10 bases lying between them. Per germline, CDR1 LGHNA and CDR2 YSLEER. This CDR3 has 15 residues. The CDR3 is CASSQDRAGSYEQYF. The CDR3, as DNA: TGCGCCAGCAGCCAAGATCGGGCAGGGTCCTACGAGCAGTACTTC.

CDR3 DNA sequence: TGTGCCACCAGCAGTACGTCTAGCGGGAGTTTAGCCTACGAGCAGTACTTC. Protein sequence: CATSSTSSGSLAYEQYF. V is TRBV15 and J is TRBJ2-7, with 10 bases fitting TRBD2. Unmatched junction bases numbered 10, after V lost 3 bases and J lost 2 bases. The CDR3 contains 17 residues. Germline values: CDR1 LNHNV, CDR2 YYDKDF (reference sequence).

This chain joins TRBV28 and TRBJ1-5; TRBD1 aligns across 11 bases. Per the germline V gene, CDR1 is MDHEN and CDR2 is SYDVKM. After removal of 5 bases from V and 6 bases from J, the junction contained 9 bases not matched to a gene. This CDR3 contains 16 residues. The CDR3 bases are TGTGCCAGCAGTACCCGGACAGGGGGCCCGGCTCAGCCCCAGCATTTT. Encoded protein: CASSTRTGGPAQPQHF.

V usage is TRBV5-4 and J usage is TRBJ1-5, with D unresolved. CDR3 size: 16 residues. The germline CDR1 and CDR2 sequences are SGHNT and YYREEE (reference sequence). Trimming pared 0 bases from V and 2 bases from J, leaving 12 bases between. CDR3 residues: CASSLDGGQGNQPQHF. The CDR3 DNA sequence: TGTGCCAGCAGCTTGGATGGCGGGCAAGGCAATCAGCCCCAGCATTTT.

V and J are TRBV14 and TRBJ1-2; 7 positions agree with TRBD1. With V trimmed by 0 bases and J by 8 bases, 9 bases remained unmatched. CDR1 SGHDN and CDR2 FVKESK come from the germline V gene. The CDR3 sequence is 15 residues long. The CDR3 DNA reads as TGTGCCAGCAGCCAAGATCGCGGAGGGGGCTTCGGCTACACCTTC. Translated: CASSQDRGGGFGYTF.

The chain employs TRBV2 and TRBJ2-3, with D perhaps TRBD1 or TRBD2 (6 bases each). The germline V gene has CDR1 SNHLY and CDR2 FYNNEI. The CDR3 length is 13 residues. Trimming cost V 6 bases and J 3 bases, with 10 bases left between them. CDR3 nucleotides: TGTGCCAGCAGACAGGGAGGTACAGATACGCAGTATTTT. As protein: CASRQGGTDTQYF.

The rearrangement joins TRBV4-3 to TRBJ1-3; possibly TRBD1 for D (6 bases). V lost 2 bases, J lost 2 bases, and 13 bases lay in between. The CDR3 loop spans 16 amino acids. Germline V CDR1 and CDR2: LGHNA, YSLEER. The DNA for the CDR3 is TGCGCCAGCAGCCAATCTTTAGGGGGGGCTGGAAACACCATATATTTT. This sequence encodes CASSQSLGGAGNTIYF.

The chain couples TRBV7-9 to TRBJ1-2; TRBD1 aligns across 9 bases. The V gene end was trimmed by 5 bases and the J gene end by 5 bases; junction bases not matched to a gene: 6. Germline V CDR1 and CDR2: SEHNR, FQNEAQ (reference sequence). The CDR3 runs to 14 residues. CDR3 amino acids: CASSTRDRDYGYTF. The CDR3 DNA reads TGTGCCAGCAGCACCCGGGACAGGGATTATGGCTACACCTTC.

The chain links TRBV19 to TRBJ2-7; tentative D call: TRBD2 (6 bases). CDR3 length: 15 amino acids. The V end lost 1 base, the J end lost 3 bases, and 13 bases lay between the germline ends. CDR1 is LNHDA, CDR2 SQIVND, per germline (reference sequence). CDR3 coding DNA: TGTGCCAGTAGTATAGGGCAGGGACTTCACTACGAGCAGTACTTC. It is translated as CASSIGQGLHYEQYF.

CDR3 sequence: CASDPPGTSGSYNEQFF. Here the CDR3 DNA reads TGTGCCAGCGACCCTCCGGGGACTAGCGGGAGTTATAATGAGCAGTTCTTC. The rearrangement joins TRBV2 to TRBJ2-1; the match to TRBD2 covers 14 bases. V lost 8 bases, J lost 7 bases, and 13 bases stayed unmatched. The length of the CDR3 is 17 residues. CDR1 SNHLY and CDR2 FYNNEI come from the germline V gene. The whole variable domain, filled in from reference TRBV2 and TRBJ2-1, reads EPEVTQTPSHQVTQMGQEVILRCVPISNHLYFYWYRQILGQKVEFLVSFYNNEISEKSEIFDDQFSVERPDGSNFTLKIRSTKLEDSAMYFCASDPPGTSGSYNEQFFGPGTRLTVL.

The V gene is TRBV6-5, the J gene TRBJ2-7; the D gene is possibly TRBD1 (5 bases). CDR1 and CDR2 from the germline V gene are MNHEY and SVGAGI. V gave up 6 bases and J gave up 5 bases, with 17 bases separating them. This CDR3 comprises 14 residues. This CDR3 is CASRPTVDLHEQYF. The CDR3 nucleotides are TGTGCCAGCAGACCGACAGTGGACCTCCACGAGCAGTACTTC.

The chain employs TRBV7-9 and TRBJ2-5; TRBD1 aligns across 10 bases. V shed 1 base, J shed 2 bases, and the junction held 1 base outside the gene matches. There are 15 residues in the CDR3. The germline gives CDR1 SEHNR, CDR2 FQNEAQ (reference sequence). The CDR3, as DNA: TGTGCCAGCAGCTTAGGGGACAGGGGACAAGAGACCCAGTACTTC. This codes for CASSLGDRGQETQYF.

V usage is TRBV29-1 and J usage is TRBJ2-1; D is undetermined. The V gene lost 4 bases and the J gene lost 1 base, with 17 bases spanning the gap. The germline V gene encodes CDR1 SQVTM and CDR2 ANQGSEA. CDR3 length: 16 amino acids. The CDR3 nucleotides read TGCAGCGTTGTAAGGTACCCTGGATTGTCCTACAATGAGCAGTTCTTC. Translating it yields CSVVRYPGLSYNEQFF.

CDR3 sequence: CSVLRSTADTEAFF. The DNA for the CDR3 is TGCAGCGTTCTTCGTTCTACAGCGGACACTGAAGCTTTCTTT. This sequence joins TRBV29-1 and TRBJ1-1, with D hard to call. This CDR3 has 14 residues. V was cut by 5 bases and J by 3 bases, with 16 bases left in between. The V gene's germline CDR1 is SQVTM and CDR2 ANQGSEA.

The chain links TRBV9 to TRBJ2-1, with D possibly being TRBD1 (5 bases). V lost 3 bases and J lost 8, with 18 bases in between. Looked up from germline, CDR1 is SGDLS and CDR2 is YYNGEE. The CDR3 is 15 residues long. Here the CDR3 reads CASSAPGARVDEQFF. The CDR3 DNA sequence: TGTGCCAGCAGCGCCCCTGGGGCCCGCGTTGATGAGCAGTTCTTC.

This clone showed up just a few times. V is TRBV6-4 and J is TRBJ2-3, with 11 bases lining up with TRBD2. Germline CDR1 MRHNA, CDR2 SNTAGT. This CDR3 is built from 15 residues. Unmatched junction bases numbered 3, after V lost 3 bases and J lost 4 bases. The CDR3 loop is CASSDSGGASDTQYF. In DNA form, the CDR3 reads TGTGCCAGCAGTGATAGCGGGGGGGCCTCAGATACGCAGTATTTT.

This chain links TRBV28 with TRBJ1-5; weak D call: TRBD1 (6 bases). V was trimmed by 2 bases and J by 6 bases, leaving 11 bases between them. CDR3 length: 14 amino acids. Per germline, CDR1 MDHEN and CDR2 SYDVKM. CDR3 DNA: TGTGCCAGCAGTTTAAGGGCAGGGGTTCAGCCCCAGCATTTT. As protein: CASSLRAGVQPQHF.

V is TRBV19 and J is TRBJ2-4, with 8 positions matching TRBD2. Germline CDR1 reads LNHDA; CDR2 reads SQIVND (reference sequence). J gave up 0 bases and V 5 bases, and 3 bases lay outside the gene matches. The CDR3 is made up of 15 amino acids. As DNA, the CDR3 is TGTGCCAGTAGTCAACTAGCGGTAGCCAAAAACATTCAGTACTTC. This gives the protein CASSQLAVAKNIQYF.

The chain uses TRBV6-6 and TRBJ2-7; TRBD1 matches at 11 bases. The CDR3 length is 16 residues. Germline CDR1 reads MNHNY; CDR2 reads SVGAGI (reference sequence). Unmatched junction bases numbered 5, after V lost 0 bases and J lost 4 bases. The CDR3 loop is CASSYSGQGVIYEQYF. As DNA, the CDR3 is TGTGCCAGCAGTTACTCGGGACAGGGGGTTATTTACGAGCAGTACTTC.